This T cell receptor beta chain is drawn from a study of T cells after yellow fever vaccination. UMIs were added to TCR cDNA along with a universal primer site when it was made by 5'RACE template switching. One entry per CDR3 protein, called by TCRdb with MiXCR from the 5' RACE reads. This table holds about 160,000 distinct CDR3 sequences, 6% to 7.5% found once. Germline V gene lookup returns CDR1 SGHDN and CDR2 FVKESK. V was clipped by 3 bases and J by 0 bases, with 18 bases between them. The CDR3 has 18 amino acids. The chain carries TRBV14 and TRBJ1-3, with D possibly matching TRBD1 (5 bases). This receptor was identified in a man younger than 35 who received the YFV17D yellow fever vaccine. This material consisted of CD4+ T cells sorted from PBMCs, taken 4 to 5 days after the first yellow fever vaccination. CDR3 region: CASSHLRGVGGSGNTIYF. The CDR3 DNA sequence: TGTGCCAGCAGCCACCTGCGGGGGGTAGGCGGCTCTGGAAACACCATATATTTT.